This passage covers 19 T cell receptor beta chains from one sample sequenced in a study of cytomegalovirus exposure and HLA in healthy donors. With 60 Vbeta and 13 Jbeta primers, the PCR was carried out. Generated by immunoSEQ multiplex PCR, the TCRdb table keeps only in-frame clones and is missing some. In the table there are roughly 110,000 clones, about two thirds of which are singletons. The sequenced sample was PBMCs. The receptors here all came from a man between 25 and 39 years old in good health and CMV-seropositive.

V usage is TRBV5-5 and J usage is TRBJ2-7; D perhaps matches TRBD1 (5 bases). Trimming left V 4 bases short and J 2 bases short, with 13 bases between. Germline CDR1 is SGHKS and CDR2 is YYEKEE (reference sequence). The CDR3 extends over 14 amino acids. The CDR3 protein is CASSDPQAPYEQYV. The CDR3 DNA reads as TGTGCCAGCAGCGACCCACAGGCTCCCTACGAGCAGTACGTC.

The rearrangement links TRBV7-8 to TRBJ2-5, with a tentative D call TRBD1 (6 bases). Germline values: CDR1 SGHVS, CDR2 FQNEAQ. The CDR3 length is 14 residues. Trimming removed 4 bases at V and 5 bases at J, with 14 bases between. DNA for the CDR3: TGTGCCAGCAGCTCCCCACAGGGCCGCGAGACCCAGTACTTC. The encoded protein is CASSSPQGRETQYF.

The chain joins TRBV13 to TRBJ2-3, with 10 bases lining up with TRBD1. The CDR3 runs 16 residues. The germline V gene encodes CDR1 PRHDT and CDR2 FYEKMQ (reference sequence). V was clipped by 4 bases and J by 1 base; unmatched bases: 5. CDR3 in amino acids: CASSSVGTGGTDTQYF. Written as DNA, the CDR3 is TGTGCCAGCAGCTCAGTAGGGACAGGGGGCACAGATACGCAGTATTTT.

The chain recombines TRBV30 with TRBJ1-3; D perhaps matches TRBD1 (6 bases). The V gene's germline CDR1 is GTSNPN and CDR2 SVGIG (reference sequence). CDR3 length equals 16 residues. The ends were cut back, 2 bases at V and 0 bases at J, with 14 bases in the middle. CDR3 nucleotides: TGTGCCTGGAGTCTCGGGGGGCAAACCTCTGGAAACACCATATATTTT. Translated, it gives CAWSLGGQTSGNTIYF.

A few counts support this clone. The genes are TRBV19 and TRBJ2-1; a weak D match, TRBD2 (5 bases). The CDR3 has 17 residues. The V end lost 5 bases, the J end lost 2 bases, and 19 bases lay between the germline ends. The germline gives CDR1 LNHDA, CDR2 SQIVND (reference sequence). CDR3 region: CASSPRPADLAYNEQFF. The CDR3 coding sequence is TGTGCCAGTAGTCCGCGGCCAGCGGACCTCGCCTACAATGAGCAGTTCTTC.

The gene calls are TRBV7-2 and TRBJ2-3, with D tentatively TRBD1 (6 bases). The CDR3 consists of 16 residues. Deletions cut 2 bases from V and 3 bases from J, with 15 bases between. Germline V CDR1 and CDR2: SGHTA, FQGNSA. The DNA of the CDR3 is TGTGCCAGCAGCTTATCGGGACAAATTATAACAGATACGCAGTATTTT. The encoded protein is CASSLSGQIITDTQYF.

The chain employs TRBV2 and TRBJ1-1, with 8 bases that match TRBD1. The CDR3 contains 14 residues. The V gene's germline CDR1 is SNHLY and CDR2 FYNNEI. The trim removed 7 bases at V and 7 bases at J, leaving 11 bases unmatched. The CDR3 coding sequence is TGTGCCAGCACTCGCCGGACAGGGCGGGTTGAAGCTTTCTTT. This sequence encodes CASTRRTGRVEAFF. The full variable domain, completed using reference TRBV2 and TRBJ1-1, is EPEVTQTPSHQVTQMGQEVILRCVPISNHLYFYWYRQILGQKVEFLVSFYNNEISEKSEIFDDQFSVERPDGSNFTLKIRSTKLEDSAMYFCASTRRTGRVEAFFGQGTRLTVV.

The genes are TRBV10-1 and TRBJ2-3; perhaps TRBD1 as D (6 bases). Trimming took off 6 bases at V and 4 bases at J, with 11 bases between the two ends. Per germline, CDR1 WNHNN and CDR2 SYGVQD (reference sequence). This CDR3 comprises 13 residues. The CDR3 coding sequence is TGCGCCAGCAGCGCAGGGGCCCCAGATACGCAGTATTTT. This encodes CASSAGAPDTQYF.

This clone was seen more than once but under ten times. This chain joins TRBV15 and TRBJ2-7, with D uncertain. The V gene lost 3 bases and the J gene lost 4 bases, with 7 bases spanning the gap. The CDR3 spans 12 residues. Germline V gene sequence: CDR1 LNHNV, CDR2 YYDKDF (reference sequence). The CDR3 region is CATSRAGYEQYV. The DNA for the CDR3 is TGTGCCACCAGCAGGGCAGGTTACGAGCAGTACGTC.

The genes are TRBV27 and TRBJ2-2; the match to TRBD2 covers 14 bases. This CDR3 has 20 amino acids. Germline CDR1 reads MNHEY; CDR2 reads SMNVEV (reference sequence). J lost 4 bases, V lost 3 bases, and 13 bases had no gene match. The CDR3 loop reads CASSFYGRGTSGRPTGELFF. The CDR3 bases are TGTGCCAGCAGTTTTTACGGCCGTGGGACTAGCGGGAGACCCACCGGGGAGCTGTTTTTT.

This chain connects TRBV28 to TRBJ1-1, with TRBD1 matching over 7 bases. This CDR3 is built from 14 residues. Per the germline V gene, CDR1 is MDHEN and CDR2 is SYDVKM. The V gene end was trimmed by 8 bases and the J gene end by 10 bases; junction bases not matched to a gene: 16. CDR3 residues: CASWTQGPLVRAFF. The DNA of the CDR3 is TGTGCCAGCTGGACACAGGGGCCCCTCGTGCGAGCTTTCTTT. The full variable domain, rest sourced from reference TRBV28 and TRBJ1-1, is DVKVTQSSRYLVKRTGEKVFLECVQDMDHENMFWYRQDPGLGLRLIYFSYDVKMKEKGDIPEGYSVSREKKERFSLILESASTNQTSMYLCASWTQGPLVRAFFGQGTRLTVV.

This clone was recorded a few times. The gene calls are TRBV5-6 and TRBJ2-3; no reliable D call. Germline lookup yields CDR1 SGHDT and CDR2 YYEEEE. CDR3 length: 13 residues. Trimming took off 1 base at V and 1 base at J, with 4 bases between the two ends. CDR3 amino acids: CASSLYRTDTQYF. The CDR3 DNA reads TGTGCCAGCAGCTTGTATCGCACAGATACGCAGTATTTT.

The CDR3 sequence: CASSYSRGITGELFF. In nucleotides, the CDR3 is TGTGCCAGCAGTTACTCGAGGGGGATCACCGGGGAGCTGTTTTTT. The rearrangement joins TRBV6-5 to TRBJ2-2; D perhaps matches TRBD1 (6 bases). The CDR3 totals 15 residues. Germline values: CDR1 MNHEY, CDR2 SVGAGI. V was pared by 0 bases and J by 4 bases, with 9 bases between.

The rearrangement links TRBV4-2 to TRBJ2-7; 9 bases fit TRBD1. The CDR3 has 15 amino acids. Germline CDR1 is LGHNA and CDR2 is YNFKEQ. The trim removed 0 bases at V and 3 bases at J, leaving 3 bases unmatched. The CDR3 reads CASSQDQTGGYEQYF. The CDR3 nucleotides are TGTGCCAGCAGCCAAGATCAGACAGGGGGCTACGAGCAGTACTTC.

V gene TRBV19 combines with J gene TRBJ1-6, with D possibly matching TRBD1 (6 bases). Trimming took 9 bases from V and 4 from J, leaving 16 bases between them. The CDR3 contains 15 residues. CDR1 and CDR2 from the germline V gene are LNHDA and SQIVND (reference sequence). The CDR3 DNA sequence: TGTGCCAGCTCCTCCCAGGGGCTTTATAATTCACCCCTCCACTTT. This sequence encodes CASSSQGLYNSPLHF.

The sample holds one count of this clone. The genes are TRBV7-3 and TRBJ2-1; perhaps TRBD2 as D (7 bases). Trimming pared 2 bases from V and 9 bases from J, leaving 17 bases between. Per the germline V gene, CDR1 is SGHTA and CDR2 is FQGTGA. The CDR3 totals 15 residues. This CDR3 reads CASSLVGGGASEQFF. CDR3 DNA: TGTGCCAGCAGCTTAGTTGGTGGGGGGGCCAGTGAGCAGTTCTTC.

V gene TRBV18 combines with J gene TRBJ1-6; tentatively, D is TRBD1 (6 bases). Per the germline V gene, CDR1 is KGHSH and CDR2 is LQKENI. The V end was cut by 6 bases, the J end by 5 bases, with 26 bases between. This CDR3 spans 19 amino acids. Written as DNA, the CDR3 is TGTGCCAGCTCTCGACAACACGGGTTTGGGGGCAAAAATAATTCACCCCTCCACTTT. Translating it yields CASSRQHGFGGKNNSPLHF.

The rearrangement joins TRBV7-8 to TRBJ1-2, with a weak D call TRBD1 (6 bases). The CDR3 consists of 15 residues. V lost 5 bases and J lost 5, with 18 bases in between. CDR1 and CDR2 (germline): SGHVS, FQNEAQ. The CDR3 protein is CASSPDRQSVYGYTF. CDR3 bases: TGTGCCAGCAGCCCGGACAGACAAAGCGTTTATGGCTACACCTTC.

This clone was observed once. This chain joins TRBV7-9 and TRBJ2-1; 8 positions match TRBD2. Germline CDR1 and CDR2: SEHNR and FQNEAQ (reference sequence). This CDR3 contains 17 residues. The V segment lost 4 bases and the J segment 4 bases; nucleotides outside the gene matches: 12. CDR3 sequence reads: CASSSVRVAGPYNEQFF. Written as DNA, the CDR3 is TGTGCCAGCAGCTCCGTTAGGGTAGCGGGACCTTACAATGAGCAGTTCTTC.